This T cell receptor beta chain was found in a study of OX40 agonist ivuxolimab in advanced cancers. Looking at the study overall: Ivuxolimab, which targeted the costimulatory receptor OX40 (CD134), was an agonistic, fully human IgG2 monoclonal antibody. Partial responses were achieved by three dose-escalation patients, of whom one had hepatocellular carcinoma and two had cutaneous melanoma. Peripheral TCRbeta sequencing aimed to test whether ivuxolimab altered TCR sequence diversity and caused clonal T-cell expansion. Intravenous ivuxolimab was administered to patients every 2 weeks at six dose levels: 0.01, 0.1, 0.3, 1.5, 3 and 10 mg/kg. In the dose-escalation cohort, 75% to 90% of patients were male, and the mean age was 60 years with a range of roughly 23 to 79. The monotherapy dose-escalation portion (N = 52 patients) of the phase I ivuxolimab trial is reported in the paper. Of the roughly 51 dose-escalation patients, hepatocellular carcinoma was present in around 19, melanoma in approximately 15, renal cell carcinoma in 9 and head and neck cancer in 9. Prior anti-PD-1, anti-PD-L1 or anti-CTLA-4 therapy was permitted, and 40% to 50% of dose-escalation patients had received checkpoint inhibitors. General conclusions and limits of the study: The antigen specificity of the peripheral T cells that underwent clonal expansion was not determined. At doses from 0.1 to 3.0 mg/kg, clonal expansion was seen in both CD4+ and CD8+ blood T cells between baseline and week 6. In the 0.1-3.0 mg/kg groups, partial responders had among the lowest normalized peripheral clonal expansion, particularly in CD8+ T cells. Low levels of normalized T-cell clonal expansion were also seen in some patients who did not respond. After ivuxolimab, expanded clones were on average more numerous among CD8+ T cells than among CD4+ T cells.

The trial excluded patients who had a history of autoimmune disease or who were on systemic immunosuppression. Peripheral blood for TCR sequencing was collected from all dose cohorts at baseline, on cycle 4 day 1, and on cycle 7 day 1. Samples came from an open-label, multicenter, first-in-human phase I dose-escalation trial of ivuxolimab. The trial enrolled adults with locally advanced or metastatic head and neck squamous cell, hepatocellular, melanoma or renal cell carcinoma. Before TCR sequencing, CD4+ and CD8+ T cells were separately sorted from peripheral blood. For this clone: What this receptor recognizes is not known. No base quality information exists; no much larger clone differs at one position.

Based on the germline V gene, the CDR1 and CDR2 sequences are SGHTA and FQGTGA. The CDR3 goes from the cysteine to the phenylalanine over 17 residues. Just CDR3 DNA is preserved here, 51 bases in frame from base 1. V ends up 0 bases short and J 3 bases short, with an unmatched junction base count of 5. Genomic DNA was isolated from the sorted cells so that the TCRbeta CDR3 region could be sequenced. The immunoSEQ Assay was used for sequencing of TCRbeta CDR3 regions. As stored in TCRdb, this immuneACCESS dataset retains in-frame rearrangements with V and J assigned. A fraction of the clones does not appear; measured against another copy, unresolved V genes explain less than half of the discrepancy, and the remainder lacks a known reason. This sample holds tens of thousands of clones; around 80% were observed only once. The ten largest clonotypes hold around 35% of the sample.

The specimen was CD4+ or CD8+ T cells sorted from blood, collected in a trial of the OX40 agonist ivuxolimab. The chain is encoded by TRBV7-3 joined to TRBJ2-1; 10 bases in the middle match TRBD2. The clonotype originates from an adult with an advanced solid tumor such as melanoma, head and neck, liver or kidney cancer. DNA sequence: TGTGCCAGCAGCTTAACGTCTAGCGGGGGCTACTACAATGAGCAGTTCTTC. The resulting protein is CASSLTSSGGYYNEQFF.